These 10 T cell receptor beta chains were sequenced from one sample in a study of T cells after yellow fever vaccination. Via MiXCR, TCRdb re-called the 5' RACE reads, giving one row per CDR3 protein. The sample includes about 150,000 distinct CDR3 sequences, approximately 6.2% of them seen just once. Source: CD4+ T cells sorted from PBMCs, taken on the day of the first yellow fever vaccination. These receptor sequences come from a young man who received the YFV17D yellow fever vaccine.

This clonotype was seen many times. This chain joins TRBV9 and TRBJ2-1; TRBD2 matches 11 bases. V was clipped by 3 bases and J by 6 bases; unmatched bases: 5. This CDR3 comprises 15 residues. CDR1 is SGDLS, CDR2 YYNGEE, per germline. The CDR3 spells CASSALAGGINEQFF. DNA of the CDR3: TGTGCCAGCAGCGCTTTAGCGGGGGGGATCAATGAGCAGTTCTTC.

V usage is TRBV7-9 and J usage is TRBJ1-2, with D possibly TRBD1 on 6 matching bases. V shed 1 base and J shed 6 bases, with 15 bases lying between them. The CDR3 runs to 15 residues. CDR1 and CDR2 (germline): SEHNR, FQNEAQ (reference sequence). The DNA of the CDR3 is TGTGCCAGCAGCTTAGATGGACAGCCACCACATGGCTACACCTTC. This translates into CASSLDGQPPHGYTF.

This clonotype was observed a handful of times. The chain is built from TRBV5-5 and TRBJ1-2, with D perhaps TRBD1 (6 bases). V shed 3 bases and J shed 8 bases, with 11 bases lying between them. The CDR3 is 12 residues long. Looked up from germline, CDR1 is SGHKS and CDR2 is YYEKEE (reference sequence). CDR3 bases: TGTGCCAGCAGCTCCAGGGGAATGGGCTACACCTTC. Protein sequence: CASSSRGMGYTF. Based on the CDR3 plus reference TRBV5-5 and TRBJ1-2, the full variable domain is DAGVTQSPTHLIKTRGQQVTLRCSPISGHKSVSWYQQVLGQGPQFIFQYYEKEERGRGNFPDRFSARQFPNYSSELNVNALLLGDSALYLCASSSRGMGYTFGSGTRLTVV.

The rearrangement links TRBV20-1 to TRBJ1-2; TRBD1 aligns across 7 bases. J lost 1 base, V lost 5 bases, and 13 bases had no gene match. CDR3 length equals 16 residues. Germline V gene lookup returns CDR1 DFQATT and CDR2 SNEGSKA (reference sequence). The CDR3 DNA follows: TGCAGTGCTGGGGCAGGACAGGAGACTTTTAACTATGGCTACACCTTC. This gives the protein CSAGAGQETFNYGYTF.

This clonotype was detected ten times or more. This chain connects TRBV4-3 to TRBJ2-2; 11 bases match TRBD2. V lost 1 base, J lost 7 bases, and 8 bases stayed unmatched. This CDR3 contains 17 residues. Germline V CDR1 and CDR2: LGHNA, YSLEER. The CDR3 sequence: CASSQGLHSGGDGELFF. The DNA for the CDR3 is TGCGCCAGCAGCCAAGGACTCCATAGCGGGGGGGACGGGGAGCTGTTTTTT.

The J gene is TRBJ1-4, the V gene TRBV18; D gene unclear. This CDR3 region has 15 residues. Germline loops: CDR1 KGHSH, CDR2 LQKENI. V dropped 3 bases and J dropped 8 bases, with 16 bases sitting between them. CDR3 amino acids: CASSPRQPDGEKLFF. The CDR3 region has the DNA TGTGCCAGCTCACCTAGGCAGCCCGACGGCGAAAAACTGTTTTTT.

As regards this clonotype: The junction differs from germline at one of its ends, possibly a read error. The V and J genes are TRBV7-2 and TRBJ2-4; TRBD2 aligns across 8 bases. This CDR3 is 15 amino acids long. Germline CDR1 reads SGHTA; CDR2 reads FQGNSA. For the CDR3, the DNA is TGTGCCAGCAGCTTTCCGGGACTAGGCGTGAACATTCGGTACTTC. Translating it yields CASSFPGLGVNIRYF.

This clonotype was seen only a few times. The chain uses TRBV7-2 and TRBJ1-1; no clear D. V was clipped by 1 base and J by 10 bases, with 4 bases between them. The CDR3 covers 10 residues. Germline values: CDR1 SGHTA, CDR2 FQGNSA. The DNA of the CDR3 is TGTGCCAGCAGCTTAGTTAGAGCTTTCTTT. It codes for CASSLVRAFF.

This clonotype was recorded many times. The V and J genes are TRBV25-1 and TRBJ2-2; no reliable D call. This CDR3 spans 14 amino acids. The V end was cut by 0 bases, the J end by 7 bases, with 9 bases between. Germline loops: CDR1 MGHDK, CDR2 SYGVNS. CDR3 sequence reads: CASSEYRKGGELFF. The CDR3 DNA is TGTGCCAGCAGTGAATATCGGAAAGGCGGGGAGCTGTTTTTT.

The CDR3 region has the DNA TGTGCCAGCAGGAAACCCGCAGGGTCCGGGGAGCTGTTTTTT. Protein sequence: CASRKPAGSGELFF. The chain has TRBV7-2 and TRBJ2-2; possible D gene TRBD1, 5 bases. V was trimmed by 6 bases and J by 6 bases, leaving 14 bases between them. The CDR3 extends over 14 amino acids. CDR1 SGHTA and CDR2 FQGNSA come from the germline V gene.